The 27 T cell receptor beta chains below come from one sample, sequenced in a study of blood T cells in healthy people across ages (dated by TCRdb to between 2014 and 2017). Library creation used 5' RACE. The listed sequencing device is Illumina HiSeq 2500. The second PCR ran for about 7 to 11 cycles and used a J-beta primer mix along with a sample-barcoded 5' primer. The public reads were reanalyzed by TCRdb: fastp trimming at Q25, MiXCR alignment, in-frame beta chains only. Here each entry gathers all rows of one CDR3 protein and keeps the most common genes and DNA. Here the sample has approximately 850,000 distinct CDR3 sequences; more than 45% occur a single time. The leading ten clones occupy about 20% of the sample. The sequencing input was blood. All receptors come from a man aged 30 to 39 in good health.

The V gene is TRBV7-9, the J gene TRBJ2-7, with 7 nucleotides matching TRBD2. There are 15 residues in the CDR3. Germline CDR1 and CDR2: SEHNR and FQNEAQ (reference sequence). V lost 3 bases to trimming and J lost 2 bases; unmatched junction nucleotides: 7. The chain's CDR3 is CASSFTGLIPYEQYF. DNA of the CDR3: TGTGCCAGCAGCTTTACGGGACTAATCCCCTACGAGCAGTACTTC.

A note on this clonotype: A junction boundary mismatches the germline segment, possibly from a read error. The rearrangement joins TRBV28 to TRBJ2-6; unclear D gene. This CDR3 is 17 amino acids long. CDR1 is MDHEN, CDR2 SYDVKM, per germline. DNA for the CDR3: TGTGCCAGCAGTTCCGGGTCCTTCAAATCTGGAGCCAACGTCCTGACTTTC. As protein: CASSSGSFKSGANVLTF.

The gene calls are TRBV28 and TRBJ2-4; no firm D call. The V gene lost 6 bases and the J gene lost 15 bases, with 15 bases spanning the gap. Germline-derived CDR1 and CDR2 are MDHEN and SYDVKM. The CDR3 is 11 residues long. Here the CDR3 DNA reads TGTGCCAGCAGCTTGGGCCGCAGTGTGTACTTC. Protein: CASSLGRSVYF.

The chain joins TRBV13 to TRBJ1-1; 7 positions agree with TRBD1. The V gene's germline CDR1 is PRHDT and CDR2 FYEKMQ (reference sequence). After removal of 3 bases from V and 3 bases from J, the junction contained 4 bases not matched to a gene. The CDR3 is 14 amino acids. This CDR3 reads CASSFGTEYTEAFF. CDR3 DNA: TGTGCCAGCAGCTTCGGGACAGAGTACACTGAAGCTTTCTTT.

The chain recombines TRBV6-6 with TRBJ2-1, with a possible D match to TRBD1 (6 bases). V was shortened by 6 bases and J by 5 bases, with 20 bases between the two germline ends. Germline CDR1 reads MNHNY; CDR2 reads SVGAGI (reference sequence). The length of the CDR3 is 16 residues. CDR3 region: CASRLRQLDRDNEQFF. The CDR3 bases are TGTGCCAGCAGACTTAGGCAACTGGACAGAGACAATGAGCAGTTCTTC.

This clonotype was detected a few times. The J gene is TRBJ1-6, the V gene TRBV28; D gene unclear. The CDR3 extends over 11 amino acids. CDR1 is MDHEN, CDR2 SYDVKM, per germline. V was cut by 4 bases and J by 5 bases, with 0 bases left in between. The CDR3 DNA sequence: TGTGCCAGCAGTTATAATTCACCCCTCCACTTT. As protein: CASSYNSPLHF.

With respect to this clonotype: One junction end disagrees with the germline gene, perhaps due to a read error. The rearrangement uses TRBV10-3 and TRBJ2-5; the D gene is possibly TRBD1 (5 bases). Germline lookup yields CDR1 ENHRY and CDR2 SYGVKD. The CDR3 is 12 amino acids. The CDR3 region has the DNA TGTGCCATCCGTGACAGAGAAGAGACCCAGTACTTC. Protein sequence: CAIRDREETQYF.

J is TRBJ2-1 and V is TRBV20-1; tentatively, D is TRBD2 (5 bases). V shed 0 bases and J shed 8 bases, with 14 bases lying between them. The CDR3 runs to 14 residues. Germline CDR1 is DFQATT and CDR2 is SNEGSKA (reference sequence). The CDR3, as DNA: TGCAGTGCTAGAGATAGGAGGAGAAGCGATGAGCAGTTCTTC. Its protein product is CSARDRRRSDEQFF.

This clonotype has just a few counts. The chain links TRBV29-1 to TRBJ2-5; 10 positions match TRBD2. The germline gives CDR1 SQVTM, CDR2 ANQGSEA. V trimming: 7 bases; J trimming: 4 bases; junction bases outside the gene matches: 9. This CDR3 is built from 14 residues. The CDR3 coding sequence is TGCAGCGCCGTCGGGGCTAGCGGGAGAGAGACCCAGTACTTC. Translation gives CSAVGASGRETQYF.

The table lists this clonotype with a few counts. The chain links TRBV28 to TRBJ2-3, with TRBD2 matching over 9 bases. CDR3 length equals 14 residues. The germline gives CDR1 MDHEN, CDR2 SYDVKM. Trimming took 5 bases from V and 4 from J; bases not matched to a gene: 4. Written as DNA, the CDR3 is TGTGCCAGCAGTGATAGCGGGAGCGCAGATACGCAGTATTTT. This codes for CASSDSGSADTQYF.

Concerning this clonotype itself: The junction shows a germline mismatch at one end, possibly a read error. V and J are TRBV5-1 and TRBJ2-1, with D uncertain. Germline assignment: CDR1 SGHRS and CDR2 YFSETQ. The CDR3 sequence is 13 residues long. CDR3 region: CASSFFGENEQSF. CDR3 in DNA: TGCGCCAGCAGCTTCTTCGGCGAGAATGAGCAGTCCTTC. Supplemented by reference TRBV5-1 and TRBJ2-1, the full variable domain reads KAGVTQTPRYLIKTRGQQVTLSCSPISGHRSVSWYQQTPGQGLQFLFEYFSETQRNKGNFPGRFSGRQFSNSRSEMNVSTLELGDSALYLCASSFFGENEQSFGPGTRLTVL.

The chain employs TRBV6-2 or TRBV6-3 and TRBJ2-7, with D possibly called TRBD1 or TRBD2 (5 bases each). The DNA end is a closer match to TRBJ2-5, so the J assignment may be wrong. Germline V gene sequence: CDR1 MNHEY, CDR2 SVGEGT. The length of the CDR3 is 16 residues. The CDR3 spells CASSYSTARGGETQYF. CDR3 bases: TGTGCCAGCAGTTACTCGACAGCTAGGGGCGGGGAGACCCAGTACTTC.

The chain links TRBV7-9 to TRBJ1-6; D is uncertain. The CDR3 runs 15 residues. Germline-derived CDR1 and CDR2 are SEHNR and FQNEAQ (reference sequence). The V end lost 5 bases, the J end lost 3 bases, and 11 bases lay between the germline ends. In nucleotides, the CDR3 is TGTGCCAGCAGCCCCGCCGAGGGCTATAATTCACCCCTCCACTTT. Translated, it gives CASSPAEGYNSPLHF.

This clonotype was seen more than once but under ten times. CDR3 sequence: CASSLSGSGGSYEQYF. The CDR3 nucleotides read TGTGCCAGCAGCCTCTCAGGTAGCGGGGGATCCTACGAGCAGTACTTC. The chain recombines TRBV12-3 or TRBV12-4 with TRBJ2-4, with 9 positions matching TRBD2. The DNA end is a closer match to TRBJ2-7, so the J assignment may be wrong. The CDR3 is 16 amino acids.

V is TRBV29-1 and J is TRBJ2-1; weak D call: TRBD1 (6 bases). This CDR3 contains 12 residues. Germline CDR1 and CDR2: SQVTM and ANQGSEA. V was cut by 7 bases and J by 7 bases, with 14 bases left in between. Here the CDR3 reads CSGGGGVNEQFF. CDR3 DNA sequence: TGCAGCGGGGGTGGGGGCGTAAATGAGCAGTTCTTC.

Of note for this clonotype: The junction does not match germline at one end; this may be a read error. The chain has TRBV20-1 and TRBJ1-2, with TRBD1 identical over 8 bases. There are 15 residues in the CDR3. In germline, CDR1 is DFQATT, CDR2 SNEGSKA (reference sequence). This chain's CDR3 is CSASGQGGPNYGYTF. The CDR3 DNA sequence: TGCAGCGCTAGCGGACAGGGCGGACCTAACTATGGCTACACCTTC.

This clonotype appeared a few times. The chain recombines TRBV10-3 with TRBJ1-5; D gene unclear. Trimming removed 10 bases from V and 0 bases from J, with 10 bases in between. This CDR3 is built from 13 residues. Per germline, CDR1 ENHRY and CDR2 SYGVKD. In DNA, the CDR3 is TGTGCCACCACCTCTAATAGCAATCAGCCCCAGCATTTT. It codes for CATTSNSNQPQHF.

The chain carries TRBV7-2 and TRBJ1-1; TRBD1 aligns across 7 bases. CDR3 length: 12 amino acids. Germline CDR1 reads SGHTA; CDR2 reads FQGNSA. Trimming removed 5 bases from V and 8 bases from J; junction bases left unmatched: 5. The CDR3 DNA reads as TGTGCCAGCAGCCCCAGGGGGGAGGAAGCTTTCTTT. It encodes CASSPRGEEAFF.

The table lists this clonotype with a few counts. The CDR3 reads CASSQMSGRAYNEQFF. The DNA of the CDR3 is TGTGCCAGCAGCCAAATGAGCGGGAGGGCCTACAATGAGCAGTTCTTC. The chain combines TRBV4-2 with TRBJ2-1; 10 bases match TRBD2. Germline V CDR1 and CDR2: LGHNA, YNFKEQ. The CDR3 totals 16 residues. After removal of 2 bases from V and 2 bases from J, the junction contained 3 bases not matched to a gene.

This chain connects TRBV11-2 to TRBJ2-5, with D unclear. TRBJ2-7 explains the end of the DNA better; the J call may be wrong. There are 18 residues in the CDR3. Germline V gives CDR1 SGHAT, CDR2 FQNNGV. The CDR3 is CASSSRGGSWINSYEQYF. In nucleotides, the CDR3 is TGTGCCAGCAGTTCCCGCGGTGGGTCGTGGATAAACTCCTACGAGCAGTACTTC.

V is TRBV6-1 and J is TRBJ2-1; 7 bases align to TRBD1. The trim removed 6 bases at V and 1 base at J, leaving 15 bases unmatched. Germline CDR1 is MNHNS and CDR2 is SASEGT. This CDR3 spans 18 amino acids. The DNA of the CDR3 is TGTGCCAGCAGCCCGATTACAGGGGTTTTGGGGTCCTACAATGAGCAGTTCTTC. Its protein product is CASSPITGVLGSYNEQFF.

V gene TRBV6-1 combines with J gene TRBJ2-5; a weak D match, TRBD2 (6 bases). Germline V gene lookup returns CDR1 MNHNS and CDR2 SASEGT. The V end lost 7 bases, the J end lost 2 bases, and 11 bases lay between the germline ends. This CDR3 has 13 amino acids. The CDR3 DNA sequence: TGTGCCAGCACGTATGCGGGACAAGAGACCCAGTACTTC. Its translation: CASTYAGQETQYF.

The genes are TRBV6-2 or TRBV6-3 and TRBJ2-1; tentative D call: TRBD1 (6 bases). The germline V gene encodes CDR1 MNHEY and CDR2 SVGEGT. V dropped 0 bases and J dropped 10 bases, with 10 bases sitting between them. The CDR3 is made up of 13 amino acids. CDR3 nucleotides: TGTGCCAGCAGTTACTCGAGGGGGACAGAGCAGTTCTTC. It encodes CASSYSRGTEQFF.

The V and J genes are TRBV21-1 and TRBJ2-1; TRBD1 is taken as the D call from the table, unchecked against the DNA. TRBV21-1 is termed a pseudogene. The CDR3 has 19 amino acids. The CDR3 DNA sequence: TGTGCCAGCACAACCCCGGGACAGGGGGAAGGTCGAGCTCGGAATGAGCAGTTCTTC. Amino acid sequence: CASTTPGQGEGRARNEQFF.

V is TRBV6-2 or TRBV6-3 and J is TRBJ2-3; tentatively, D is TRBD1 or TRBD2 (5 bases each). Germline values: CDR1 MNHEY, CDR2 SVGEGT. V was shortened by 7 bases and J by 2 bases, with 13 bases between the two germline ends. CDR3 size: 14 residues. The CDR3 coding sequence is TGTGCCAGCACCGCCGGGACCATCACAGATACGCAGTATTTT. It is translated as CASTAGTITDTQYF.

In its sample, this clonotype was seen a few times. The chain uses TRBV20-1 and TRBJ2-6; unclear D gene. The length of the CDR3 is 15 residues. V was clipped by 0 bases and J by 4 bases, with 10 bases between them. Germline lookup yields CDR1 DFQATT and CDR2 SNEGSKA (reference sequence). The CDR3 DNA is TGCAGTGCTAGAGATCTTAGTGGAGGGGCCAACGTCCTGACTTTC. It encodes CSARDLSGGANVLTF.

The genes are TRBV6-5 and TRBJ2-3; D not resolved. V lost 0 bases and J lost 2, with 12 bases in between. The CDR3 is 16 residues long. Per the germline V gene, CDR1 is MNHEY and CDR2 is SVGAGI. CDR3 sequence (DNA): TGTGCCAGCAGTTACTCCGGCTACTCCTTCACAGATACGCAGTATTTT. As protein: CASSYSGYSFTDTQYF.